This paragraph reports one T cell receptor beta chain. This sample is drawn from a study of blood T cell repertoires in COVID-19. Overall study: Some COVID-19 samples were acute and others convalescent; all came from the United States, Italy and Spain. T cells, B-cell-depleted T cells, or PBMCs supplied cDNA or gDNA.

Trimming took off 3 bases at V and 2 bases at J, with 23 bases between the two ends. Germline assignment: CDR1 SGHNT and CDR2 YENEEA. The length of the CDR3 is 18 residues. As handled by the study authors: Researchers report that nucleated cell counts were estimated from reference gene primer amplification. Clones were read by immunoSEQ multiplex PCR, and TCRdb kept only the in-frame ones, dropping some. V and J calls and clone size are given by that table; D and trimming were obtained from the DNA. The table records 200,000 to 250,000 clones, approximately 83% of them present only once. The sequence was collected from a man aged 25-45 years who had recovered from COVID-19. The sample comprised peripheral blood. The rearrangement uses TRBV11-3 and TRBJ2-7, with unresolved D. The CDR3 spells CASSLIHLYGSSTYEQYF. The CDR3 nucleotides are TGTGCCAGCAGCTTGATCCACCTCTACGGTAGCAGCACCTACGAGCAGTACTTC. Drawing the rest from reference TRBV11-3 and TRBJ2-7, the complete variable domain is EAGVVQSPRYKIIEKKQPVAFWCNPISGHNTLYWYLQNLGQGPELLIRYENEEAVDDSQLPKDRFSAERLKGVDSTLKIQPAELGDSAVYLCASSLIHLYGSSTYEQYFGPGTRLTVT.